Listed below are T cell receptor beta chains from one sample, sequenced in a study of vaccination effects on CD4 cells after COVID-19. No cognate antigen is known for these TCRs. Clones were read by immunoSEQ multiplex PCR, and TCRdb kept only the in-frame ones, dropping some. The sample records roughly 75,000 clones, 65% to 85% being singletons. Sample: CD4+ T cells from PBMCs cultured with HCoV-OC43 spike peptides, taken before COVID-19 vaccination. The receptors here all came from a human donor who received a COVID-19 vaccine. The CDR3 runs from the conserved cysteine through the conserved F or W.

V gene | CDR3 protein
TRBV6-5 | CASSYSRGDTQYF
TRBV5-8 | CASSVDTGDWNTIYF
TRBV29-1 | CSVELTAEAFF
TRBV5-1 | CASSQTGGLITGELFF
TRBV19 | CASSPTDYNSPLHF
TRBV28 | CASSSSSGANVLTF
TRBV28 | CASSLMGQDYGYTF
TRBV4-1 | CASSQQGVRETQYF
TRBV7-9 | CASSQQGGTYNEQFF
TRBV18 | CASSPPGSGANVLTF
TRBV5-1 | CASSLEASNYGYTF
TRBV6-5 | CASSPQASPNYGYTF
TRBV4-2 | CASSPGQGGETQYF
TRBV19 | CASSIPDILAGYTF
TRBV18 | CASSPPQATIQETQYF
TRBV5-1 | CASSQDQPRSGNTIYF
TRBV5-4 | CATQTGPNTEAFF
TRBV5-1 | CASSLLGAGETQYF
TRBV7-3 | CASSRLGLAGAETQYF
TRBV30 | CAWSPDREKLFF
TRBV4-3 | CASSQVYVWQGATNEKLFF
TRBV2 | CASSLDGNTIYF
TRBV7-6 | CASSSTTGSNGELFF
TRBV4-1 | CASSQQGQSSGNTIYF
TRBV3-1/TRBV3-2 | CASSQFRQGASGNTIYF
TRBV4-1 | CASSQTLRHTIYF
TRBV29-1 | CSVVSGINQPQHF
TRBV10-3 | CAISGGQGASGNTEAFF
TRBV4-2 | CASSLTGTEKETQYF
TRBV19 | CASSRGGLAGGQETQYF
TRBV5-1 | CASSLVGVLNSPLHF
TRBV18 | CASSPEGGGGLRGYTF
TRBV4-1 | CASSQDQSLNTEAFF
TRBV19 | CASSTQLNTEAFF
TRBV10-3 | CAISGTDEKLFF
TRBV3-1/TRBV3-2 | CASSHPGPNNSPLHF
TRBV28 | CASSLSGVGDEKLFF
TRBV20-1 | CSASSGGGNEQFF
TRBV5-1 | CASNSGGARTGELFF
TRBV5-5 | CASSSGIRPSTDTQYF
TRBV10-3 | CAISNYNYGYTF
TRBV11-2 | CASSLGQGVKDTQYF
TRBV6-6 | CASSYTDTEAFF